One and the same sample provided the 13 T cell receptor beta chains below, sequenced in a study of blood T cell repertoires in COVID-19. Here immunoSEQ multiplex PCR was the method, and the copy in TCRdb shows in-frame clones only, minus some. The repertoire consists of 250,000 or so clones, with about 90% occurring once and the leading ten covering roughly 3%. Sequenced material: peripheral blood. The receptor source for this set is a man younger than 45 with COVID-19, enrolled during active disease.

CDR3 nucleotides: TGTGCCAGCAGCTTTAGCGGGGGGACATACAATGAGCAGTTCTTC. Translated, it gives CASSFSGGTYNEQFF. The chain has TRBV9 and TRBJ2-1, with TRBD2 matching 10 bases. Trimming took 4 bases from V and 4 from J; bases not matched to a gene: 5. Germline CDR1 and CDR2: SGDLS and YYNGEE. The CDR3 has 15 residues. The full variable domain, in which reference TRBV9 and TRBJ2-1 provide the parts outside the CDR3, is DSGVTQTPKHLITATGQRVTLRCSPRSGDLSVYWYQQSLDQGLQFLIQYYNGEERAKGNILERFSAQQFPDLHSELNLSSLELGDSALYFCASSFSGGTYNEQFFGPGTRLTVL.

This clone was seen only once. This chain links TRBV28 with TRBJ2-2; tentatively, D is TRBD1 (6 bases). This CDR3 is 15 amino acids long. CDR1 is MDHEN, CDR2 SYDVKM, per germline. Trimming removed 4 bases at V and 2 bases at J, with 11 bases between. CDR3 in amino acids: CASSSTGQNTGELFF. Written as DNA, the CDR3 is TGTGCCAGCAGTTCTACGGGACAAAACACCGGGGAGCTGTTTTTT.

CDR3 in amino acids: CASGSYGTSVSYEQYF. The CDR3 DNA reads TGTGCCAGCGGGTCTTACGGGACTAGCGTCTCCTACGAGCAGTACTTC. The J gene is TRBJ2-7, the V gene TRBV7-9; TRBD2 agrees at 10 bases. Germline V lookup: CDR1 SEHNR, CDR2 FQNEAQ (reference sequence). The CDR3 loop spans 16 amino acids. The J segment lost 0 bases and the V segment lost 8 bases, leaving 10 bases of the junction unmatched.

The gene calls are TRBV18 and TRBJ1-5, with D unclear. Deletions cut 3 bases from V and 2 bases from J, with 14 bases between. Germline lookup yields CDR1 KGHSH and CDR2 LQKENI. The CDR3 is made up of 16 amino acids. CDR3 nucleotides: TGTGCCAGCTCACCCGAGGAGGTCCTTGGCAATCAGCCCCAGCATTTT. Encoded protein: CASSPEEVLGNQPQHF.

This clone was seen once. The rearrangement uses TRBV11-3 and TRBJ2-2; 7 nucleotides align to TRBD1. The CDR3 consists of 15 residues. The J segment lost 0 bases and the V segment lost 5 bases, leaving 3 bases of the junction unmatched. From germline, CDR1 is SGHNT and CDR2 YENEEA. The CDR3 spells CASSHRGANTGELFF. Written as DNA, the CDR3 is TGTGCCAGCAGCCACAGGGGCGCGAACACCGGGGAGCTGTTTTTT. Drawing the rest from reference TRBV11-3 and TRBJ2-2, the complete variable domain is EAGVVQSPRYKIIEKKQPVAFWCNPISGHNTLYWYLQNLGQGPELLIRYENEEAVDDSQLPKDRFSAERLKGVDSTLKIQPAELGDSAVYLCASSHRGANTGELFFGEGSRLTVL.

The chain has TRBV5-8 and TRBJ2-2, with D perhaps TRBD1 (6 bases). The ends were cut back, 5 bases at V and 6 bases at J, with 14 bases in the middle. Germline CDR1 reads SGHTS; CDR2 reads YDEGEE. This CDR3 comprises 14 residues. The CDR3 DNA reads TGTGCCAGCAGGCAGGGGATGAAGTCCGGGGAGCTGTTTTTT. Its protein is CASRQGMKSGELFF.

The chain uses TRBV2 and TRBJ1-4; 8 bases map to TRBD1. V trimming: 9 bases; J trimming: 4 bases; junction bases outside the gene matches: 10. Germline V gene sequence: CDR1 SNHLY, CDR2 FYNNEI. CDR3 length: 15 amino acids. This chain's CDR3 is CASQQGARGNEKLFF. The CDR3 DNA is TGTGCCAGTCAGCAGGGGGCGCGGGGTAATGAAAAACTGTTTTTT.

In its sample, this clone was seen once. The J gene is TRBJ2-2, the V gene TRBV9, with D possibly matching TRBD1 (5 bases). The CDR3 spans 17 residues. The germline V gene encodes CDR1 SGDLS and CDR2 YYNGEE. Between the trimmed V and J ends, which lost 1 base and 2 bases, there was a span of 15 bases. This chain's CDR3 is CASSVRHPTGNTGELFF. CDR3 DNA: TGTGCCAGCAGCGTAAGGCATCCTACAGGTAACACCGGGGAGCTGTTTTTT.

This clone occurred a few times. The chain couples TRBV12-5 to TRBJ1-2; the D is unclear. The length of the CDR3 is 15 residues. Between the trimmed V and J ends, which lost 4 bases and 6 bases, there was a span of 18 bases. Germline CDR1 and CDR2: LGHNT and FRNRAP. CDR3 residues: CASGSPAREGNGYTF. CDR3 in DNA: TGTGCTAGTGGTTCCCCAGCACGGGAAGGGAATGGCTACACCTTC.

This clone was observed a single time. The CDR3 coding sequence is TGTGCCAGTAGTGGGGGAAGTGACAGGGGTGGCCAGCCCCAGCATTTT. Protein: CASSGGSDRGGQPQHF. This sequence joins TRBV19 and TRBJ1-5; 8 bases fit TRBD1. V dropped 5 bases and J dropped 7; count of bases not matched to a gene: 13. Germline assignment: CDR1 LNHDA and CDR2 SQIVND (reference sequence). The CDR3 is 16 amino acids.

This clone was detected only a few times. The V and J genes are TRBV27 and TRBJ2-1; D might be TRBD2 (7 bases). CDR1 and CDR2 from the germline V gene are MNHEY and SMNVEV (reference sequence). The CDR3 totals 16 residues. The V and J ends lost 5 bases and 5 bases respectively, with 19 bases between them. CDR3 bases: TGTGCCAGCAGTCTACGGGGGGCAGGGAGGGACAATGAGCAGTTCTTC. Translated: CASSLRGAGRDNEQFF.

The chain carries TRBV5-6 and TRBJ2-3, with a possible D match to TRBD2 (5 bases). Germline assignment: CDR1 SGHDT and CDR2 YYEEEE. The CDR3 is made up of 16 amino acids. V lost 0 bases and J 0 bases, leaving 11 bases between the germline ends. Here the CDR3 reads CASSLAYSASTDTQYF. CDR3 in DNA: TGTGCCAGCAGCTTGGCTTATAGCGCTAGCACAGATACGCAGTATTTT.

The CDR3 spells CASSLAETEAFF. In DNA, the CDR3 is TGTGCCAGCAGCTTGGCGGAGACTGAAGCTTTCTTT. The J gene is TRBJ1-1, the V gene TRBV5-4, with D hard to call. Germline V gives CDR1 SGHNT, CDR2 YYREEE (reference sequence). Trimming took off 0 bases at V and 5 bases at J, with 5 bases between the two ends. The CDR3 sequence is 12 residues long.